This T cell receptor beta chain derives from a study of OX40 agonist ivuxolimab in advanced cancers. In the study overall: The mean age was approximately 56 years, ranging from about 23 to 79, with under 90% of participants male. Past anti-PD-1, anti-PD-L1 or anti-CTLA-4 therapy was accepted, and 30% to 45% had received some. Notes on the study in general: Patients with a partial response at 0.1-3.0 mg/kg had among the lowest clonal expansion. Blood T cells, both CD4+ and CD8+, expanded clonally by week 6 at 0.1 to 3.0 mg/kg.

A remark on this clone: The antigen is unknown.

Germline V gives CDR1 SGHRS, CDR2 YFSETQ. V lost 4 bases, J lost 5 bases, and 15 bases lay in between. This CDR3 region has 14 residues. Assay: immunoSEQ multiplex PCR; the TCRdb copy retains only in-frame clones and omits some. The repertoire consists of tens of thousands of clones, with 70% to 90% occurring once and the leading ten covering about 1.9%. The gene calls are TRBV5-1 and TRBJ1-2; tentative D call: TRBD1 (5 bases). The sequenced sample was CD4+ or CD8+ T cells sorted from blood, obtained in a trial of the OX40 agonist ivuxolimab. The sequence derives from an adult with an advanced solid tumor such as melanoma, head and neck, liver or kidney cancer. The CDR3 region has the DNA TGCGCCAGCAGCGAGACCCCAGGGATATATGGCTACACCTTC. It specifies CASSETPGIYGYTF.